A single sample is the source of the 4 T cell receptor beta chains below, sequenced in a study of CD8 T cells in ankylosing spondylitis. TCRdb analysed the 5' RACE reads with MiXCR anew, one entry per CDR3 protein. The profile shows 250,000 to 350,000 distinct CDR3 sequences, around 21% of them singletons. Sequenced sample: blood, either unsorted or a sorted T cell fraction (not recorded which). Every receptor here comes from a female donor with ankylosing spondylitis or in good health (not recorded which).

The chain links TRBV20-1 to TRBJ2-1; 14 nucleotides align to TRBD2. The germline V gene has CDR1 DFQATT and CDR2 SNEGSKA (reference sequence). V lost 3 bases, J lost 9 bases, and 13 bases stayed unmatched. This CDR3 has 17 residues. The CDR3 nucleotides are TGCAGTGCTAGCCCGACTAGCGGGAGGGCCTCTGGCCGTGAGCAGTTCTTC. It codes for CSASPTSGRASGREQFF.

This clonotype has only a few counts. The V call is TRBV5-1, the J call TRBJ1-1; D uncertain. The V gene lost 1 base and the J gene lost 0 bases, with 10 bases spanning the gap. CDR1 and CDR2 from the germline V gene are SGHRS and YFSETQ. The CDR3 extends over 15 amino acids. In DNA form, the CDR3 reads TGCGCCAGCAGCTTGAACTTCGGTCTGAACACTGAAGCTTTCTTT. Translating it yields CASSLNFGLNTEAFF.

V usage is TRBV5-4 and J usage is TRBJ2-1; the match to TRBD2 covers 14 bases. Germline lookup yields CDR1 SGHNT and CDR2 YYREEE (reference sequence). There are 15 residues in the CDR3. Trimming at V came to 2 bases and at J to 9 bases, leaving 4 bases not matched to a gene. DNA for the CDR3: TGTGCCAGCAGCTTACGGACTAGCGGGAGGTTTGAGCAGTTCTTC. This codes for CASSLRTSGRFEQFF.

This chain joins TRBV7-2 and TRBJ2-7, with a weak D call TRBD2 (5 bases). CDR3 size: 15 residues. Germline V gives CDR1 SGHTA, CDR2 FQGNSA. Trimming removed 0 bases from V and 3 bases from J, with 12 bases in between. As DNA, the CDR3 is TGTGCCAGCAGCTTAGCCCCCCTTGACTACTACGAGCAGTACTTC. Translated: CASSLAPLDYYEQYF.